Listed here are 28 T cell receptor beta chains from one sample, sequenced in a study of STAT5B mutations in CD4+ large granular lymphocyte leukemia. Repertoires were generated with immunoSEQ multiplex PCR, while TCRdb's copy carries only in-frame clones and drops some. Among thousands of clones, around 92% were seen once, and the ten largest hold roughly 50%. The sequenced sample was PBMCs. These TCRs come from a woman in her 70s with CD4+ T-cell large granular lymphocyte leukemia.

This sequence joins TRBV5-6 and TRBJ1-5, with TRBD1 matching 10 bases. Germline V gene lookup returns CDR1 SGHDT and CDR2 YYEEEE. The CDR3 consists of 16 residues. J was trimmed by 4 bases and V by 0 bases; bases with no gene match: 4. CDR3 nucleotides: TGTGCCAGCAGCTTGGAGGGACAGGGGCGAAATCAGCCCCAGCATTTT. Its protein product is CASSLEGQGRNQPQHF.

The gene calls are TRBV7-2 and TRBJ2-1, with 10 bases identical to TRBD2. V was pared by 5 bases and J by 7 bases, with 11 bases of the junction left unmatched. The CDR3 sequence is 16 residues long. Germline CDR1 and CDR2: SGHTA and FQGNSA. CDR3 protein: CASSPRASGGANEQFF. In nucleotides, the CDR3 is TGTGCCAGCAGCCCCAGAGCGAGCGGGGGGGCAAATGAGCAGTTCTTC.

In DNA form, the CDR3 reads TGCGCCAGCAGCGGCGGGGGGGCCTTCACCGGGGAGCTGTTTTTT. Translation: CASSGGGAFTGELFF. This sequence joins TRBV5-1 and TRBJ2-2, with 9 bases matching TRBD2. Germline assignment: CDR1 SGHRS and CDR2 YFSETQ. Trimming took 4 bases from V and 4 from J; bases not matched to a gene: 5. This CDR3 has 15 amino acids.

Of note for this clone: Other DNA sequences in this sample translate to the same CDR3. This chain joins TRBV4-1 and TRBJ1-4; 7 bases map to TRBD1. The V segment lost 3 bases and the J segment 4 bases; nucleotides outside the gene matches: 11. The CDR3 extends over 17 amino acids. Germline CDR1 MGHRA, CDR2 YSYEKL. CDR3 nucleotides: TGCGCCAGCAGCCAGCCCAAGGCAGGGGGAGATAATGAAAAACTGTTTTTT. This sequence encodes CASSQPKAGGDNEKLFF.

The rearrangement joins TRBV7-9 to TRBJ2-7; D unresolved. The length of the CDR3 is 14 residues. Between the trimmed V and J ends, which lost 3 bases and 2 bases, there was a span of 11 bases. The germline gives CDR1 SEHNR, CDR2 FQNEAQ (reference sequence). CDR3 amino acids: CASSLRAGTYEQYF. For the CDR3, the DNA is TGTGCCAGCAGCTTGAGAGCAGGAACCTACGAGCAGTACTTC.

CDR3 residues: CASSPAGPGINTEAFF. The CDR3 DNA is TGTGCCAGCAGTCCCGCGGGACCCGGGATTAACACTGAAGCTTTCTTT. V and J are TRBV5-4 and TRBJ1-1, with a weak D call TRBD1 (5 bases). This CDR3 contains 16 residues. V lost 5 bases to trimming and J lost 2 bases, with 19 bases between them. CDR1 and CDR2 from the germline V gene are SGHNT and YYREEE (reference sequence).

The CDR3: CASTPATASTGELFF. Here the CDR3 DNA reads TGCGCCAGCACCCCCGCAACAGCCTCGACCGGGGAGCTGTTTTTT. The chain carries TRBV5-1 and TRBJ2-2; D remains unclear. The V and J ends lost 6 bases and 5 bases respectively, with 17 bases between them. Per the germline V gene, CDR1 is SGHRS and CDR2 is YFSETQ. The CDR3 loop spans 15 amino acids.

The V gene is TRBV10-3, the J gene TRBJ2-3, with 10 bases identical to TRBD2. J gave up 3 bases and V 2 bases, and 5 bases lay outside the gene matches. CDR3 length: 16 amino acids. Germline V gene sequence: CDR1 ENHRY, CDR2 SYGVKD. CDR3 DNA: TGTGCCATCAGTGAGCATCAGCGGGGGGGAACAGATACGCAGTATTTT. Translating it yields CAISEHQRGGTDTQYF.

This chain uses TRBV2 with TRBJ1-5, with D possibly being TRBD1 (6 bases). Germline V gene data show CDR1 as SNHLY and CDR2 as FYNNEI. The CDR3 loop spans 15 amino acids. V dropped 8 bases and J dropped 3 bases, with 17 bases sitting between them. CDR3 in amino acids: CASQGETGTNQPQHF. Here the CDR3 DNA reads TGTGCCAGCCAGGGCGAGACAGGTACCAATCAGCCCCAGCATTTT.

The chain combines TRBV7-2 with TRBJ2-2; D remains unclear. V gave up 1 base and J gave up 1 base, with 7 bases separating them. CDR1 is SGHTA, CDR2 FQGNSA, per germline. The CDR3 sequence is 15 residues long. The CDR3 sequence is CASSLGVLNTGELFF. CDR3 sequence (DNA): TGTGCCAGCAGCTTAGGCGTCTTGAACACCGGGGAGCTGTTTTTT.

J is TRBJ1-1 and V is TRBV18, with TRBD1 matching 10 bases. Germline trimming cut 3 bases from V and 10 bases from J; bases unmatched to any gene: 8. The CDR3 loop spans 14 amino acids. CDR1 KGHSH and CDR2 LQKENI come from the germline V gene. The CDR3: CASSPAGQGSGAFF. CDR3 nucleotides: TGTGCCAGCTCACCTGCGGGACAGGGGAGTGGAGCTTTCTTT.

This CDR3 reads CASSFRSGPGETQYF. The DNA for the CDR3 is TGTGCCAGCAGCTTTAGGTCGGGGCCGGGGGAGACCCAGTACTTC. The rearrangement links TRBV5-6 to TRBJ2-5, with D perhaps being TRBD1 or TRBD2 (5 bases each). The CDR3 sequence is 15 residues long. The germline V gene encodes CDR1 SGHDT and CDR2 YYEEEE. V lost 2 bases and J lost 5, with 16 bases in between. Drawing the rest from reference TRBV5-6 and TRBJ2-5, the complete variable domain is DAGVTQSPTHLIKTRGQQVTLRCSPKSGHDTVSWYQQALGQGPQFIFQYYEEEERQRGNFPDRFSGHQFPNYSSELNVNALLLGDSALYLCASSFRSGPGETQYFGPGTRLLVL.

On this clone itself: Relative to the germline gene, one junction end is altered; a read error may explain this. The chain combines TRBV29-1 with TRBJ2-3; D perhaps matches TRBD1 (6 bases). This CDR3 has 12 amino acids. Per germline, CDR1 SQVTM and CDR2 ANQGSEA. In DNA, the CDR3 is TGCAGCGTGGAAGGGGGTGGGGATACGCAGTATTTT. Its translation is CSVEGGGDTQYF.

This clone has just a few counts. The rearrangement uses TRBV19 and TRBJ2-7; perhaps D is TRBD1 or TRBD2 (5 bases each). The CDR3 sequence is 13 residues long. V dropped 4 bases and J dropped 6 bases, with 13 bases sitting between them. CDR1 is LNHDA, CDR2 SQIVND, per germline (reference sequence). The CDR3 DNA sequence: TGTGCCAGTAGTACGGGACCGGGGTCCGAGCAGTACTTC. Translation: CASSTGPGSEQYF.

The chain has TRBV7-9 and TRBJ2-3, with 9 bases aligning to TRBD2. This CDR3 region has 15 residues. Losses at the gene ends were 3 bases for V and 3 bases for J; bases not matched to a gene: 4. Germline loops: CDR1 SEHNR, CDR2 FQNEAQ (reference sequence). The CDR3, as DNA: TGTGCCAGCAGCTTCCGGCTAGCGGGGACAGATACGCAGTATTTT. Translation gives CASSFRLAGTDTQYF.

The chain links TRBV30 to TRBJ1-1; 9 nucleotides align to TRBD1. Looked up from germline, CDR1 is GTSNPN and CDR2 is SVGIG (reference sequence). This CDR3 contains 16 residues. J was trimmed by 1 base and V by 5 bases; bases with no gene match: 11. The CDR3 bases are TGTGCCTGGGGGCGGGGACAGGGTATATCGAACACTGAAGCTTTCTTT. As protein: CAWGRGQGISNTEAFF.

The chain links TRBV10-3 to TRBJ2-7; D is perhaps TRBD1 (5 bases). V lost 0 bases to trimming and J lost 2 bases, with 11 bases between them. The CDR3 has 15 residues. CDR1 and CDR2 from the germline V gene are ENHRY and SYGVKD. The CDR3 DNA reads TGTGCCATCAGTGAGTCGGTAGGGGCAACCTACGAGCAGTACTTC. Encoded protein: CAISESVGATYEQYF.

Concerning this clone: One end of the junction does not line up with germline, which may come from a read error. V gene TRBV7-9 combines with J gene TRBJ2-2; no definite D call. The CDR3 has 15 amino acids. Germline CDR1 and CDR2: SEHNR and FQNEAQ (reference sequence). CDR3 DNA sequence: TGCGCCAGCAGCTACCCCCTGGTAGGGACCGGGGAGCTGTTTTTT. Its protein is CASSYPLVGTGELFF.

J is TRBJ2-5 and V is TRBV7-8; D gene uncertain. The germline V and J ends were trimmed by 5 bases and 2 bases, with 15 bases remaining between them. Germline V lookup: CDR1 SGHVS, CDR2 FQNEAQ. The CDR3 runs 15 residues. DNA for the CDR3: TGTGCCAGCAGCCCCGTGTGGTGGGCTCAAGAGACCCAGTACTTC. This translates into CASSPVWWAQETQYF.

V gene TRBV9 combines with J gene TRBJ2-1, with TRBD2 identical over 10 bases. The CDR3 runs to 16 residues. The J segment lost 3 bases and the V segment lost 2 bases, leaving 5 bases of the junction unmatched. CDR1 SGDLS and CDR2 YYNGEE come from the germline V gene. CDR3 nucleotide sequence: TGTGCCAGCAGCGTCAGCGGGGGGGCCAGCTACAATGAGCAGTTCTTC. Its translation is CASSVSGGASYNEQFF.

This chain uses TRBV29-1 with TRBJ1-6, with 8 bases identical to TRBD1. The V gene end was trimmed by 4 bases and the J gene end by 13 bases; junction bases not matched to a gene: 9. Germline CDR1 and CDR2: SQVTM and ANQGSEA. This CDR3 spans 13 amino acids. Written as DNA, the CDR3 is TGCAGCGTTGGGGGGACAGGCATAGAGCCCCTCCACTTT. Residues: CSVGGTGIEPLHF.

V and J are TRBV29-1 and TRBJ2-7, with TRBD1 as a possible D gene (7 bases). V was cut by 6 bases and J by 6 bases, with 18 bases left in between. CDR3 length: 13 residues. CDR1 is SQVTM, CDR2 ANQGSEA, per germline. CDR3 residues: CSVGAGGTGEQYF. The CDR3 DNA follows: TGCAGCGTGGGGGCAGGGGGGACGGGCGAGCAGTACTTC.

The chain couples TRBV5-6 to TRBJ1-6; possibly TRBD1 for D (6 bases). Trimming left V 0 bases short and J 5 bases short, with 12 bases between. In germline, CDR1 is SGHDT, CDR2 YYEEEE. The CDR3 runs to 16 residues. DNA for the CDR3: TGTGCCAGCAGCTTGGTGGCGGGGGCAAATAATTCACCCCTCCACTTT. The encoded protein is CASSLVAGANNSPLHF. Combining the CDR3 with reference TRBV5-6 and TRBJ1-6 gives the whole variable domain DAGVTQSPTHLIKTRGQQVTLRCSPKSGHDTVSWYQQALGQGPQFIFQYYEEEERQRGNFPDRFSGHQFPNYSSELNVNALLLGDSALYLCASSLVAGANNSPLHFGNGTRLTVT.

The V call is TRBV7-9, the J call TRBJ2-5, with D maybe TRBD2 (7 bases). Deletions cut 4 bases from V and 2 bases from J, with 17 bases between. Germline CDR1 and CDR2: SEHNR and FQNEAQ (reference sequence). This CDR3 region has 16 residues. CDR3 sequence: CASSYNVGGLQETQYF. The CDR3 bases are TGTGCCAGCAGCTACAACGTGGGGGGGCTACAAGAGACCCAGTACTTC.

The V and J genes are TRBV5-1 and TRBJ2-1; 10 positions match TRBD2. Germline V gives CDR1 SGHRS, CDR2 YFSETQ. The CDR3 sequence is 15 residues long. The V and J ends lost 0 bases and 8 bases, in that order; junction bases with no gene match: 5. Here the CDR3 reads CASSLASGGGDEQFF. The CDR3 nucleotides read TGCGCCAGCAGCTTGGCTAGCGGGGGAGGGGATGAGCAGTTCTTC.

J is TRBJ2-1 and V is TRBV11-3; 7 bases line up with TRBD1. CDR1 and CDR2 (germline): SGHNT, YENEEA. The CDR3 runs to 15 residues. The J segment lost 2 bases and the V segment lost 1 base, leaving 2 bases of the junction unmatched. Here the CDR3 DNA reads TGTGCCAGCAGCTTAGTGACAGGGACCTACAATGAGCAGTTCTTC. As protein: CASSLVTGTYNEQFF.

This clone has a single count. Other DNA sequences in this specimen translate into the identical CDR3. V is TRBV18 and J is TRBJ1-5; 8 bases are shared with TRBD1. CDR3 size: 15 residues. V lost 3 bases, J lost 4 bases, and 5 bases stayed unmatched. CDR1 is KGHSH, CDR2 LQKENI, per germline. In nucleotides, the CDR3 is TGTGCCAGCTCACCCGACAGGGGAGGGAATCAGCCCCAGCATTTT. Protein product: CASSPDRGGNQPQHF.

The rearrangement joins TRBV11-2 to TRBJ1-2; no definite D call. V gave up 4 bases and J gave up 7 bases, with 16 bases separating them. CDR1 SGHAT and CDR2 FQNNGV come from the germline V gene. This CDR3 has 14 residues. CDR3 coding DNA: TGTGCCAGCAGCTCCCAGCCGGGCCCCCTTGGCTACACCTTC. Amino acid sequence: CASSSQPGPLGYTF.